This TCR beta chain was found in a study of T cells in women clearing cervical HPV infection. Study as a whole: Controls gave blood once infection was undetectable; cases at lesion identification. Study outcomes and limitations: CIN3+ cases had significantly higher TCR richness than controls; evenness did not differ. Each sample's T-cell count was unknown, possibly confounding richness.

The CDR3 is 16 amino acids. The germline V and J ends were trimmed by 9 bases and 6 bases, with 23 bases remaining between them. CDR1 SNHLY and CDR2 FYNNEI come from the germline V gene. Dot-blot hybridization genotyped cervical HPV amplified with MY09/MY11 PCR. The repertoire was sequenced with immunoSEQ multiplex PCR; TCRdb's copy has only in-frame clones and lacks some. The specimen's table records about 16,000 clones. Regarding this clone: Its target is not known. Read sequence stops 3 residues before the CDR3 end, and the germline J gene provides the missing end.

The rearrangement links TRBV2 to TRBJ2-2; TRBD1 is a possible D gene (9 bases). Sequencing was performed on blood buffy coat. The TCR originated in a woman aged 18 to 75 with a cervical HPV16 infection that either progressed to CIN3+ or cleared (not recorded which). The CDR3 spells CARSSRGGTGSGELFF. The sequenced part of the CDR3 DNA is TGTGCCAGAAGCTCCCGGGGGGGGACAGGGTCCGGGGAG.